A single sample is the source of the 4 T cell receptor beta chains below, sequenced in a study of CD8+ T cells in alopecia areata (dated by TCRdb to 2017 to 2018). Pooled mouse cutaneous lymph node cells were stained for CD4, CD8alpha, NKG2D, NKG2ACE and other markers and were then sorted on a BD Influx. The library was produced with the immunoSEQ multiplex PCR assay. To provide template for TCR sequencing, every sample had RNA extracted and reverse transcribed into cDNA. TCRdb took over this immuneACCESS table, retaining in-frame rearrangements with V and J assigned. Such tables are incomplete; in checked studies, under half of the missing clones stem from an unresolved V gene, and the remainder is unexplained. This sample has around 300,000 clones, none of them a singleton. The ten largest clones capture about 1.1% of the sample. The specimen was CD4+ T cells sorted from a lymph node. These receptors were taken from a C3H/HeJ mouse with alopecia areata. This strain is characterized by the MHC haplotype H2-k.

In the case of this clone: Germline and genes: mouse. The read ends 4 residues shy of where the CDR3 ends; the end is completed using the germline J gene. Other DNA sequences in the same sample also yield this CDR3. The chain carries TRBV5 and TRBJ2-7; 9 nucleotides align to TRBD2. This CDR3 spans 14 amino acids. In germline, CDR1 is LGHNA, CDR2 YNLKQL (reference sequence). The CDR3 bases that were read are TGTGCCAGCAGCAGGACTGGGGCCTCTTAT. Translated, it gives CASSRTGASY. The full CDR3 reads CASSRTGASYEQYF.

Comment on this clone: Any gene name here is a mouse gene name. Coverage ceases 4 residues before the CDR3 finishes, and the germline J gene fills in the end. The chain couples TRBV13-3 to TRBJ2-5; weak D call: TRBD1 (5 bases). V was shortened by 9 bases and J by 0 bases, with 8 bases between the two germline ends. From germline, CDR1 is NNHDY and CDR2 SYVADS. The CDR3 totals 12 residues. CDR3: CAKQANQDTQYF. The sequenced CDR3 bases are TGTGCCAAACAGGCTAACCAAGAC.

To note about this clone: Gene names are mouse gene names. The read terminates 4 residues ahead of where the CDR3 ends, so the germline J gene completes it. The chain carries TRBV17 and TRBJ2-5; 8 positions agree with TRBD2. This CDR3 is built from 15 residues. Germline V gives CDR1 MNHDT, CDR2 YYDKIL. The V gene end was trimmed by 6 bases and the J gene end by 0 bases; junction bases not matched to a gene: 5. The covered CDR3 bases are TGTGCTAGCAGGCTACTGGGGGTTAACCAAGAC. As protein: CASRLLGVNQD. The CDR3 as a whole reads CASRLLGVNQDTQYF. The full variable domain, in which reference TRBV17 and TRBJ2-5 provide the parts outside the CDR3, is DTTVKQNPRYKLARVGKPVNLICSQTMNHDTMYWYQKKPNQAPKLLLFYYDKILNREADTFEKFQSSRPNNSFCSLYIGSAGLEYSAMYLCASRLLGVNQDTQYFGPGTRLLVL.

This clone was recorded a few times. Gene and germline names: mouse. The read ends 4 residues early relative to the CDR3; the germline J gene fills the gap. The chain uses TRBV5 and TRBJ2-7, with TRBD2 identical over 10 bases. With V trimmed by 3 bases and J by 0 bases, 2 bases remained unmatched. Germline CDR1 reads LGHNA; CDR2 reads YNLKQL (reference sequence). CDR3 size: 15 residues. The DNA read from the CDR3 is TGTGCCAGCAGCCAGACTGGGGGGTTCTCCTAT. It is translated as CASSQTGGFSY. The CDR3 reads in full as CASSQTGGFSYEQYF.